This T cell receptor (beta chain) was captured by sequencing in a study of post-analysis software for immune sequencing data. Study background: The study covered relapsing-remitting, secondary progressive and progressive-relapsing courses of multiple sclerosis.

As to this clonotype: Its matching antigen is unknown.

The study's findings and limits: With TRBV5-6, TRBV5-1 and TRBV20-1 included, 4 to 6 TRBV segments were more frequent in patients than in controls.

The TCR beta cDNA libraries carried unique molecular identifiers. cDNA molecules numbering roughly 0.5 million came from approximately 1 to 10 million T cells. A single record per CDR3 protein comes from TCRdb applying MiXCR to the PCR reads. The sample lists around 260,000 distinct CDR3 sequences, 35% to 40% occurring once. V lost 5 bases to trimming and J lost 2 bases, with 15 bases between them. The CDR3 is 15 amino acids. CDR1 LNHNV and CDR2 YYDKDF come from the germline V gene (reference sequence). The gene calls are TRBV15 and TRBJ2-5; weak D call: TRBD1 (6 bases). The sample taken for sequencing was blood. The sequence derives from a girl between 10 and 17 years old with multiple sclerosis. The CDR3 sequence is CATSVQRGWQETQYF. As DNA, the CDR3 is TGTGCCACCAGCGTACAAAGGGGGTGGCAAGAGACCCAGTACTTC.